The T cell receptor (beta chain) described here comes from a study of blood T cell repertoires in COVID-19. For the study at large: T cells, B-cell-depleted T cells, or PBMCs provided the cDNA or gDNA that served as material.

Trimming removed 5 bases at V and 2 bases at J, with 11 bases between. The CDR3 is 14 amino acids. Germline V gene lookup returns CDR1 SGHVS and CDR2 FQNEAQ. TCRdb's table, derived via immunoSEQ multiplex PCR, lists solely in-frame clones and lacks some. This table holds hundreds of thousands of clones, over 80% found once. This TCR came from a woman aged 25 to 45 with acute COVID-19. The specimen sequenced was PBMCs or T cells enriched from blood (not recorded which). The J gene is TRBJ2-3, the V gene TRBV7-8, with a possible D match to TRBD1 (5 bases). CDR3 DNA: TGTGCCAGCAGCACCAGGGTTCTCACAGATACGCAGTATTTT. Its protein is CASSTRVLTDTQYF.